The entry below describes one T cell receptor beta chain. A Seattle source enrolled patients during active infection and followed them longitudinally. The protocol was immunoSEQ multiplex PCR, while the TCRdb copy is restricted to in-frame clones and leaves out a portion. Of about 190,000 clones in the sample, about 85% were seen once. The sample belongs to a study of blood T cell repertoires in COVID-19. Study at large: The origin of the acute and convalescent COVID-19 samples was the United States, Italy and Spain.

The receptor comes from a man at least 80 years old with COVID-19, enrolled during active disease. Sequences were obtained from peripheral blood.

The CDR3 loop is CASRGDRGYGYTF. The CDR3, as DNA: TGTGCCAGCAGAGGGGACAGGGGATATGGCTACACCTTC. The chain has TRBV2 and TRBJ1-2, with 10 positions matching TRBD1. The junction had 3 bases not matched to a gene; V was cut back by 6 bases and J by 5 bases. The CDR3 has 13 residues. Looked up from germline, CDR1 is SNHLY and CDR2 is FYNNEI.